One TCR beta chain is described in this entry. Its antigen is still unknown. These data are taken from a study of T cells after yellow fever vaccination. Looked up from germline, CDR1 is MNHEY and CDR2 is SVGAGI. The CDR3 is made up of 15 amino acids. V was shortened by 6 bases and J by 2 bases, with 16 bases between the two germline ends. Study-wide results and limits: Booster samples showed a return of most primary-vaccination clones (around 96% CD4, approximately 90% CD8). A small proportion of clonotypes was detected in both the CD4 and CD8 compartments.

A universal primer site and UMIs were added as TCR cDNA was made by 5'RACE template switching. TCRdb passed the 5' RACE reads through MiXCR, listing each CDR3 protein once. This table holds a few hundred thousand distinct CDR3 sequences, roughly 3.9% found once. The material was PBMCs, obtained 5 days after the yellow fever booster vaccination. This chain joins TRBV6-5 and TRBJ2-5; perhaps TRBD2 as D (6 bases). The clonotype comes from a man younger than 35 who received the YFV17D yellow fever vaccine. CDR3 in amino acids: CASSAGGGVQETQYF. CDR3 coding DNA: TGTGCCAGCAGCGCCGGGGGTGGGGTTCAAGAGACCCAGTACTTC.